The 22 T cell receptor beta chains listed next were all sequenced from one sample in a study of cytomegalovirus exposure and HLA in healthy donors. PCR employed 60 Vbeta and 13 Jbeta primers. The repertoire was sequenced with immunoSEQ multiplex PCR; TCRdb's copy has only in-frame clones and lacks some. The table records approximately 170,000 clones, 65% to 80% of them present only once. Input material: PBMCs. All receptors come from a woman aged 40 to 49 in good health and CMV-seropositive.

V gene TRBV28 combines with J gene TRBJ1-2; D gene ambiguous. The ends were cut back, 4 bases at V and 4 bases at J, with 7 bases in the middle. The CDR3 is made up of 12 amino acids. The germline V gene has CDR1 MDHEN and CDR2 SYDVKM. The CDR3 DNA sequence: TGTGCCAGCAGTTCCAGGATCTATGGCTACACCTTC. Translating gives CASSSRIYGYTF.

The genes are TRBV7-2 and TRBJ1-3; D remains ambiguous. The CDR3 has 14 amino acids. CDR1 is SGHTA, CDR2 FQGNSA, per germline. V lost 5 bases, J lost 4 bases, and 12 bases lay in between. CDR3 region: CASSHPQQGNTIYF. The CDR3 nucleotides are TGTGCCAGCAGCCACCCACAACAGGGAAACACCATATATTTT.

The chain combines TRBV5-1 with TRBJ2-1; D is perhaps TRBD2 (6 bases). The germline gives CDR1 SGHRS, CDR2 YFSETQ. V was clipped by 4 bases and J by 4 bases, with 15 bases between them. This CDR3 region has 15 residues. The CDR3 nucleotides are TGCGCCAGCAGCGAGATGGACTATAGGTACAATGAGCAGTTCTTC. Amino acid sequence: CASSEMDYRYNEQFF.

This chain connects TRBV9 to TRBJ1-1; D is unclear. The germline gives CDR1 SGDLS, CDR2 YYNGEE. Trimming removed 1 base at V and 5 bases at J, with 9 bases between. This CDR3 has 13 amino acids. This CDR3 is CASSVIGETEAFF. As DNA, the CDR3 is TGTGCCAGCAGCGTAATCGGGGAGACTGAAGCTTTCTTT.

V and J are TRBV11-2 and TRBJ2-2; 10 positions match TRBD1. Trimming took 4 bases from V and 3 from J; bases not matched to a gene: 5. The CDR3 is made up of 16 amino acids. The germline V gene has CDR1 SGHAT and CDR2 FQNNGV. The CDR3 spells CASSSDRGLYTGELFF. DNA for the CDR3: TGTGCCAGCAGCTCTGACAGGGGGCTTTACACCGGGGAGCTGTTTTTT.

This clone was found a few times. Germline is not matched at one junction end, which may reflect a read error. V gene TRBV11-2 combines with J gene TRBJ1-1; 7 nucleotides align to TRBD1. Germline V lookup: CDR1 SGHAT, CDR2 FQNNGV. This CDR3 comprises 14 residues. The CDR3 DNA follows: TGCGCCAGCAGAATAGACAGGGTGAACACTGAAGCTTTCTTT. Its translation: CASRIDRVNTEAFF. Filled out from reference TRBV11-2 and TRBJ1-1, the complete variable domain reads EAGVAQSPRYKIIEKRQSVAFWCNPISGHATLYWYQQILGQGPKLLIQFQNNGVVDDSQLPKDRFSAERLKGVDSTLKIQPAKLEDSAVYLCASRIDRVNTEAFFGQGTRLTVV.

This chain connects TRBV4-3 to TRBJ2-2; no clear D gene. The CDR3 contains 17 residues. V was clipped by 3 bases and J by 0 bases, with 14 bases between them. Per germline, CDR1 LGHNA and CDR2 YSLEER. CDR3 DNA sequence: TGCGCCAGCAGCCAGAGGATTGTGGCCTCGAACACCGGGGAGCTGTTTTTT. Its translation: CASSQRIVASNTGELFF.

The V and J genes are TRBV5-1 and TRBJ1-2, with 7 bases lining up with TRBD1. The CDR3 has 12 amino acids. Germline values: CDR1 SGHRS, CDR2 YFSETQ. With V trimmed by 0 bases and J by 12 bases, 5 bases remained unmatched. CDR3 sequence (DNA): TGCGCCAGCAGCTTGGCCGGGACAGAAGACACCTTC. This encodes CASSLAGTEDTF. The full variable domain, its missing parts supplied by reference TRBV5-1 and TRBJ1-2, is KAGVTQTPRYLIKTRGQQVTLSCSPISGHRSVSWYQQTPGQGLQFLFEYFSETQRNKGNFPGRFSGRQFSNSRSEMNVSTLELGDSALYLCASSLAGTEDTFGSGTRLTVV.

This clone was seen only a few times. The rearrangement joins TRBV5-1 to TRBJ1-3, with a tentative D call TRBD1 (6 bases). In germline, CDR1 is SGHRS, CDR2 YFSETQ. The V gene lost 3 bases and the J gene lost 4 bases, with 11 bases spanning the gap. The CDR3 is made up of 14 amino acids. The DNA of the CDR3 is TGCGCCAGCAGCTCGAATGGACAGGGAAACACCATATATTTT. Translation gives CASSSNGQGNTIYF.

The CDR3 coding sequence is TGCGCCAGCAGCACGGGACAGGGAACCTATGGCTACACCTTC. Protein sequence: CASSTGQGTYGYTF. The rearrangement uses TRBV5-1 and TRBJ1-2; TRBD1 matches 9 bases. V shed 4 bases and J 4 bases; nucleotides not matched to a gene: 5. CDR3 length equals 14 residues. Per germline, CDR1 SGHRS and CDR2 YFSETQ.

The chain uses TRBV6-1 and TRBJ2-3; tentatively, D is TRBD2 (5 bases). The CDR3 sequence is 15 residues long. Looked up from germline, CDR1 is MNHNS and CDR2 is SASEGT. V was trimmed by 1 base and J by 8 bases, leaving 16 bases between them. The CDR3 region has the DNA TGTGCCAGCAGTGAAGACCCCCCCCCAAGCGGTACGCAGTATTTT. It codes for CASSEDPPPSGTQYF.

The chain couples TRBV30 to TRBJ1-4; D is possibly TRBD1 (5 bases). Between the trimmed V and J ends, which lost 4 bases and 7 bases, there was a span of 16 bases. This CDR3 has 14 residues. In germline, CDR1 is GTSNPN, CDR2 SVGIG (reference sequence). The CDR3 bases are TGTGCCTGGAACCGCGGCCTCGGGGGTGAAAAACTGTTTTTT. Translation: CAWNRGLGGEKLFF.

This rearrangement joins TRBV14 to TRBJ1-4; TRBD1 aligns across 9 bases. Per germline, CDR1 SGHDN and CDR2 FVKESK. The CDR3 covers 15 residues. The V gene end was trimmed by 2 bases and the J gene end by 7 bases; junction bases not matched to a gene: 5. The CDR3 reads CASSQLTGGVEKLFF. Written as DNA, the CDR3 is TGTGCCAGCAGCCAACTGACAGGGGGGGTTGAAAAACTGTTTTTT.

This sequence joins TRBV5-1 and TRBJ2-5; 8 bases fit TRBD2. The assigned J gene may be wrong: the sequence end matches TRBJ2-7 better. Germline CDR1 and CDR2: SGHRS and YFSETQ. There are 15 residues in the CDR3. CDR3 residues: CASSPVRGGSYEQYF. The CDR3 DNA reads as TGCGCCAGCAGCCCGGTCCGGGGGGGGTCCTACGAGCAGTACTTC.

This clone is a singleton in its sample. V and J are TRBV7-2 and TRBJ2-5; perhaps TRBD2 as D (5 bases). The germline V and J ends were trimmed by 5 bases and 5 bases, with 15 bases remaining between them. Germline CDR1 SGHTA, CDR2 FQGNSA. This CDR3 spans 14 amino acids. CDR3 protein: CASSPSRSGETQYF. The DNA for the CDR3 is TGTGCCAGCAGCCCTTCCAGATCGGGGGAGACCCAGTACTTC.

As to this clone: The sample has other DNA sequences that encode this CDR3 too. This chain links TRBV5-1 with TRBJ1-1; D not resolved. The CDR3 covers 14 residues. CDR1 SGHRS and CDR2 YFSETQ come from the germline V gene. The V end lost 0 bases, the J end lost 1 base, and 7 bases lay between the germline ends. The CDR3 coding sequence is TGCGCCAGCAGCTTGGACACCAAGAACACTGAAGCTTTCTTT. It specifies CASSLDTKNTEAFF.

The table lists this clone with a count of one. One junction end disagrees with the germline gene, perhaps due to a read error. The CDR3 sequence is CSSSLAGTGISEELFF. The CDR3 nucleotides read TGTTCCAGCAGCTTGGCGGGGACAGGGATCAGTGAGGAGCTGTTTTTT. The V and J genes are TRBV7-9 and TRBJ2-2; TRBD1 matches 9 bases. Germline lookup yields CDR1 SEHNR and CDR2 FQNEAQ (reference sequence). The CDR3 is 16 residues long.

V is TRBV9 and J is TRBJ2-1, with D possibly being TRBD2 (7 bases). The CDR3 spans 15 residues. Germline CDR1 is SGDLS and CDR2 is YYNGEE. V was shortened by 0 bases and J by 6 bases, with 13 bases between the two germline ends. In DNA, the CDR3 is TGTGCCAGCAGCGTAGGGGAGGGGGGGAGCAATGAGCAGTTCTTC. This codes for CASSVGEGGSNEQFF.

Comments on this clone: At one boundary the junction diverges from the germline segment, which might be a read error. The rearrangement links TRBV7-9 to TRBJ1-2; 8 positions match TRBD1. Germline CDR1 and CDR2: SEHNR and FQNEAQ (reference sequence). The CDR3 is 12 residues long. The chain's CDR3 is CSSSLTQGASTF. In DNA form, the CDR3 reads TGTTCCAGCAGCTTAACTCAGGGGGCATCGACCTTC.

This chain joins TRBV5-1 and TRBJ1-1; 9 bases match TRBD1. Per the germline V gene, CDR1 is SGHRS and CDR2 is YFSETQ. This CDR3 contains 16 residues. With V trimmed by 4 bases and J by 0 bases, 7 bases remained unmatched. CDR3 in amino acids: CASSPGTGLMNTEAFF. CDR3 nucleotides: TGCGCCAGCAGCCCGGGGACAGGGCTGATGAACACTGAAGCTTTCTTT.

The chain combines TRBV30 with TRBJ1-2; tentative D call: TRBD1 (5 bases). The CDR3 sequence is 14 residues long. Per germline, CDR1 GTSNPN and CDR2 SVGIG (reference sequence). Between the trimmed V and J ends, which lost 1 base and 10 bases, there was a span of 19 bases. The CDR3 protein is CAWSDPPTARLYTF. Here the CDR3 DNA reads TGTGCCTGGAGTGACCCCCCGACAGCCAGGCTCTACACCTTC.

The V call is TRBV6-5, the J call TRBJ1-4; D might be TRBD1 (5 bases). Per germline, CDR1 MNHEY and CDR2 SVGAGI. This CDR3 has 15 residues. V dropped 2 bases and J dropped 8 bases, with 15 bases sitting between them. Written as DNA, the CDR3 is TGTGCCAGCAGTTACGGGTCGCAGGGAGGCGAAAAACTGTTTTTT. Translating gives CASSYGSQGGEKLFF.